This T cell receptor (beta chain) came from a study of CD8 T cells in Susac syndrome. Negative isolation yielded CD4+ and CD8+ T cells, and FACS enriched TEMRA cells. The CDR3 is 16 residues long. The germline CDR1 and CDR2 sequences are MGHRA and YSYEKL. Unmatched junction bases numbered 8, after V lost 0 bases and J lost 4 bases. RNA amounts of about 0.45 to 1 ug underwent reverse transcription with random hexamers. The amplification used immunoSEQ multiplex PCR on TCR beta CDR3; it spanned 54 Vbeta and 13 Jbeta. TCRdb reanalysed the immunoSEQ multiplex PCR reads using MiXCR and keeps one entry per CDR3 protein. This sample carries fewer than 200,000 distinct CDR3 sequences, 90% to 95% of them seen once, and the ten largest clones take around 0.11%.

This chain joins TRBV4-1 and TRBJ1-1; 7 bases match TRBD1. Input material: CD4+ T cells from PBMCs. This clonotype originated in a human donor with Susac syndrome. Written as DNA, the CDR3 is TGCGCCAGCAGCCAAGAGTCGGACAGGAGAGGCACTGAAGCTTTCTTT. Amino acids: CASSQESDRRGTEAFF.